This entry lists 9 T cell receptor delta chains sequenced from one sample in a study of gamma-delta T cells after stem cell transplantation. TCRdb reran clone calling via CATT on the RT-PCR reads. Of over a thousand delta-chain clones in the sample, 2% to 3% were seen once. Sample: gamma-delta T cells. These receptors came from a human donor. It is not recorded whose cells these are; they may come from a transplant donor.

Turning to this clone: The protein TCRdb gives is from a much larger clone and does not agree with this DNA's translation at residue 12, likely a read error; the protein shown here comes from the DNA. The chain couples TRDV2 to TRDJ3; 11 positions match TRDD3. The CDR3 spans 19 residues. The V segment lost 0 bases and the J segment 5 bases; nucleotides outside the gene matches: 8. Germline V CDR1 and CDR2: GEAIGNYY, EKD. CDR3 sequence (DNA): TGTGCCTGTGACACCGCTGGGGGATACCCGGACCGGGACACCCGACAGATGTTTTTC. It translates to CACDTAGGYPDRDTRQMFF.

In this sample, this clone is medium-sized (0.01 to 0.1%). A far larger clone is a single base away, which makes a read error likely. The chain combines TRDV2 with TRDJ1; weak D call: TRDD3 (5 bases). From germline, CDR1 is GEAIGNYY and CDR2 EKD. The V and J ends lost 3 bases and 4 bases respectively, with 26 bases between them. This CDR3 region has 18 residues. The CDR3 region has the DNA TGTGCCTGTGACGCCGTACGTGGATGGGGCTCGGCGGACGATAAACTCATCTTT. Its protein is CACDAVRGWGSADDKLIF.

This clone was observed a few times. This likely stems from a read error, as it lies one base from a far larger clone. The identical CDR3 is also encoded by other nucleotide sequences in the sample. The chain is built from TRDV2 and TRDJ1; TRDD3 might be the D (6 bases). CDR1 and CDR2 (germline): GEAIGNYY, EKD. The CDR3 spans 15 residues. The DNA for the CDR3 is TGTGCCTGTGACACCTTGGGGACCCTACCTGGGGAACTCATCTTC. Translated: CACDTLGTLPGELIF.

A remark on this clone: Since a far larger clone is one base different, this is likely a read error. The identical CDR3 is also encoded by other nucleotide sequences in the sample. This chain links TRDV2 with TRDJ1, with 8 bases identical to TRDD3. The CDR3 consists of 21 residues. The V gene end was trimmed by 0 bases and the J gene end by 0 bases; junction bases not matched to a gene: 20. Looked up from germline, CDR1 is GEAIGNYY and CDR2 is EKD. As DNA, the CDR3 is TGTGCCTGTGACACCGTCATCTTGGGGGATCTATCGCTTCGCTACACCGATAAACTCATCTTT. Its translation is CACDTVILGDLSLRYTDKLIF.

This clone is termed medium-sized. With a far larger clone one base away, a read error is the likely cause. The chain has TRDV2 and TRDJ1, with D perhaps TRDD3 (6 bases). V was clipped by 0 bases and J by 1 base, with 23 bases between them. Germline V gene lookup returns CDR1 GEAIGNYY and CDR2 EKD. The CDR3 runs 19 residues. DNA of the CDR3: TGTGCCTGTGACACCGTAAGGTGGGCTGGGGTGACGTGCACCGATAAACTCATCTTT. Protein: CACDTVRWAGVTCTDKLIF.

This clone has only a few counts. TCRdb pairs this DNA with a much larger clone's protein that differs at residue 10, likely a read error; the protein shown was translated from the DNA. This CDR3 is CACDTLVGDKTRPLIF. The CDR3 DNA reads as TGTGCCTGTGACACGCTGGTGGGGGACAAAACCAGACCCCTGATCTTT. The genes are TRDV2 and TRDJ4; 7 nucleotides line up with TRDD3. CDR1 GEAIGNYY and CDR2 EKD come from the germline V gene. With V trimmed by 1 base and J by 0 bases, 10 bases remained unmatched. The CDR3 is 16 amino acids.

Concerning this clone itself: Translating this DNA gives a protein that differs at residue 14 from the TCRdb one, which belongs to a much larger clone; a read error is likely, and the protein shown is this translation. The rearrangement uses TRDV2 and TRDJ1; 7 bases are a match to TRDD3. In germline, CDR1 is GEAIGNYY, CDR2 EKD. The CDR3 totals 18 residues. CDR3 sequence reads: CACDAMMGDTPHTNKLIF. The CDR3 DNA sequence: TGTGCCTGTGACGCCATGATGGGGGACACTCCTCACACCAATAAACTCATCTTT.

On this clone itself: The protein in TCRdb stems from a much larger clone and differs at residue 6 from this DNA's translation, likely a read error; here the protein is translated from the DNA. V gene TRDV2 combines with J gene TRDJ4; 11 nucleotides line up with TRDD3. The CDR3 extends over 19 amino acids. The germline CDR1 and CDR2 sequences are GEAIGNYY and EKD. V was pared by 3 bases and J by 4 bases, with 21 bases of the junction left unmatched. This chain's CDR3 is CACDETNLLGDKGRQPLIF. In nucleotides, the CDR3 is TGTGCCTGTGACGAAACCAATCTACTGGGGGATAAAGGCAGACAACCCCTGATCTTT.

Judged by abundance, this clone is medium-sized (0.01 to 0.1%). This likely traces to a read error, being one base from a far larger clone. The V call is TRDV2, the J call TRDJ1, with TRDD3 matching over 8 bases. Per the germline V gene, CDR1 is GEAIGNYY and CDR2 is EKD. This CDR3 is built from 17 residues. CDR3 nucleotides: TGTGCCCGTGACACCGTCGGTGGGGGATCGCCCGCGGGGTTACTCATCTTT. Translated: CARDTVGGGSPAGLLIF.